A selection of T cell receptor beta chains follows, all from one sample in a study of T cell responses to AZD1222 COVID-19 vaccine. Libraries were prepared by immunoSEQ multiplex PCR; TCRdb keeps only in-frame clonotypes and omits some of them. The sample carries about 180,000 clones, 88% recorded once. The sample in question was peripheral blood, obtained 28 days after the second AZD1222 dose. These receptors were obtained from an adult who received the AZD1222 COVID-19 vaccine. Each CDR3 is given with its conserved first and last residue. A D gene is named only where the DNA matches it firmly. Some rows have no size entry. The others give once, few or many, or a class for an expanded clone.

clone_size j_call v_call d_call cdr3_length cdr3_nt cdr3_aa
- TRBJ2-3 TRBV4-2 - 13 TGTGCCAGCAGCCAAGCGGTAGGGGGTACGCAGTATTTT CASSQAVGGTQYF
- TRBJ2-3 TRBV5-1 TRBD2 15 TGCGCCAGCAGACCTGGGGCTAGCGGGATGGATACGCAGTATTTT CASRPGASGMDTQYF
- TRBJ1-5 TRBV6-1 - 14 TGTGCCAGCAGTGCCGGGGGGGGAGGGCAGCCCCAGCATTTT CASSAGGGGQPQHF
- TRBJ2-1 TRBV5-1 TRBD1 17 TGCGCCAGCAGCTTGGCCTCCGGGACAGGTGGTTGGAGTGAGCAGTTCTTC CASSLASGTGGWSEQFF
- TRBJ2-3 TRBV11-2 - 15 TGTGCCAGCAGCTCGCATGCGGGACCCACAGATACGCAGTATTTT CASSSHAGPTDTQYF
- TRBJ2-1 TRBV28 TRBD2 14 TGTGCCATTACGGGCGGGAGATCCTACAATGAGCAGTTCTTC CAITGGRSYNEQFF
- TRBJ1-1 TRBV28 TRBD1 15 TGTGCCAGCAGTTTAAGGGGACAGGGGTCAACTCAAGCTTTCTTT CASSLRGQGSTQAFF
- TRBJ2-3 TRBV6-5 - 13 TGTGCCAGCAGTTACGGCGGGGAAGATACGCAGTATTTT CASSYGGEDTQYF
- TRBJ1-3 TRBV23-1 TRBD1 18 TGCGCCAGCAGTCAATCGGCAGGGGGCGGCTTATATGGAAACACCATATATTTT CASSQSAGGGLYGNTIYF
- TRBJ2-7 TRBV30 - 14 TGTGCCTGGAGTGGAGCCGGGGTATCCTACGAGCAGTACTTC CAWSGAGVSYEQYF
few TRBJ2-7 TRBV4-2 TRBD2 17 TGTGCCAGCAGCCAAGATGAACTAGCGGGGAGCTCCTACGAGCAGTACTTC CASSQDELAGSSYEQYF
- TRBJ1-4 TRBV15 - 14 TGTGCCACCAGCGTCTCCACGGGGGGAGAAAAACTGTTTTTT CATSVSTGGEKLFF
- TRBJ1-2 TRBV28 - 12 TGTGCCAGCAGTTTCAGTAACTATGGCTACACCTTC CASSFSNYGYTF
- TRBJ1-5 TRBV30 TRBD1 13 TGTGCCTGGACGGGACAGGGGAGAGAGCCCCAGCATTTT CAWTGQGREPQHF
- TRBJ2-3 TRBV11-2 - 14 TGTGCCAGCAGCCTTGCGCATTCCACAGATACGCAGTATTTT CASSLAHSTDTQYF
- TRBJ2-7 TRBV7-2 - 14 TGTGCCAGCAGCTTAGGACAGCTCTCCTACGAGCAGTACTTC CASSLGQLSYEQYF
- TRBJ2-7 TRBV29-1 - 12 TGCAGCGTTGTAGTGCCCAGGTACGAGCAGTACTTC CSVVVPRYEQYF
- TRBJ2-3 TRBV3-1/TRBV3-2 - 13 TGTGCCAGCAGCCAAGCTGGCACAGATACGCAGTATTTT CASSQAGTDTQYF
- TRBJ2-1 TRBV7-9 - 14 TGTGCCAGCACCCGTGGGGTGTCCTACAATGAGCAGTTCTTC CASTRGVSYNEQFF
few TRBJ2-5 TRBV2 - 14 TGTGCCAGCAGTGAATTTGGCGGCCAAGAGACCCAGTACTTC CASSEFGGQETQYF
- TRBJ2-5 TRBV3-1/TRBV3-2 - 13 TGTGCCAGCAGGGGACTCGTGATAGAGACCCAGTACTTC CASRGLVIETQYF
- TRBJ2-1 TRBV19 TRBD1 14 TGTGCCAGTGATCGCGGACAGGACTACAATGAGCAGTTCTTC CASDRGQDYNEQFF
- TRBJ1-1 TRBV28 - 13 TGTGCCAGCGGAACAACAGGGTTTCGTGAAGCTTTCTTT CASGTTGFREAFF
- TRBJ1-1 TRBV30 TRBD1 14 TGTGCCTGGAGTGTACGGACAGGGAGCACTGAAGCTTTCTTT CAWSVRTGSTEAFF
- TRBJ1-2 TRBV19 - 12 TGTGCCAGTAGTTTCGGGTTTGATGGCTACACCTTC CASSFGFDGYTF
- TRBJ2-7 TRBV27 - 18 TGTGCCAGCAGACTCCGGGACACCAAGCCCGGGGGTACCTACGAGCAGTACTTC CASRLRDTKPGGTYEQYF
- TRBJ2-5 TRBV7-7 TRBD1 14 TGTGCTAGCAGCTTACAGGGGGTACGAGAGACCCAGTACTTC CASSLQGVRETQYF
few TRBJ2-1 TRBV7-3 TRBD2 16 TGTGCCAGCAGCTTAATCCCCGGGACTAGCGGGAGTGAGCAGTTCTTC CASSLIPGTSGSEQFF
- TRBJ2-5 TRBV24-1 TRBD2 14 TGTGCCACCAGTGTTAGCGGGAGTCTCCACACCCAGTACTTC CATSVSGSLHTQYF
- TRBJ2-1 TRBV7-2 - 15 TGTGCCAGCAGCTTAGGGTTGGGGGAGCACTATGAGCAGTTCTTC CASSLGLGEHYEQFF
- TRBJ2-5 TRBV14 - 16 TGTGCCAGCAGCCAAGATCTAAAGGGGTACCAAGAGACCCAGTACTTC CASSQDLKGYQETQYF
- TRBJ1-1 TRBV11-2 TRBD1 15 TGTGCCAGCAGTTTTGCCACAGGGGTCTCCACTGAAGCTTTCTTT CASSFATGVSTEAFF
- TRBJ2-5 TRBV28 TRBD2 15 TGTGCCAGCAGTCCTAGGGGCGGGAGTCCTGAGACCCAGTACTTC CASSPRGGSPETQYF
- TRBJ2-3 TRBV2 - 14 TGTGCCAGCAGTCCGAGCGCCAGCACAGATACGCAGTATTTT CASSPSASTDTQYF
- TRBJ1-5 TRBV27 - 14 TGTGCCAGCAGTGTATCAGGGGATCATCAGCCCCAGCATTTT CASSVSGDHQPQHF
- TRBJ2-2 TRBV5-1 TRBD2 16 TGCGCCAGCAGCTTGGGAGGGACTAGCGGGACCGGGGAGCTGTTTTTT CASSLGGTSGTGELFF
- TRBJ1-2 TRBV5-6 - 13 TGTGCCAGCAGCTCCGACGATAACTATGGCTACACCTTC CASSSDDNYGYTF
- TRBJ1-4 TRBV9 - 16 TGTGCCAGCAGCTCTACAGGCCCCGGGGCTAATGAAAAACTGTTTTTT CASSSTGPGANEKLFF
- TRBJ2-3 TRBV20-1 - 11 TGCAGTGCCCAGTGGGCAGATACGCAGTATTTT CSAQWADTQYF
- TRBJ2-7 TRBV6-2/TRBV6-3 TRBD1 15 TGTGCCAGCAGTCCCGGGACAGCGCAACCCTACGAGCAGTACTTC CASSPGTAQPYEQYF
- TRBJ1-2 TRBV7-2 - 13 TGTGCCAGCAGCTTAGGGACCGCTATTGGCTACACCTTC CASSLGTAIGYTF
- TRBJ2-2 TRBV4-3 - 15 TGCGCCAGCAGCCAAGATGGGGCTAGCGCCGGGGAGCTGTTTTTT CASSQDGASAGELFF
- TRBJ1-5 TRBV2 TRBD1 14 TGTGCCAGCAGGGGGGACAGCCAATATCAGCCCCAGCATTTT CASRGDSQYQPQHF
few TRBJ1-5 TRBV28 - 14 TGTGCCAGCAGTTTCGGACAGTACAATCAGCCCCAGCATTTT CASSFGQYNQPQHF
- TRBJ2-5 TRBV6-5 TRBD1 14 TGTGCCAGCAAGGTGGCAGGGGGCGTAGAGACCCAGTACTTC CASKVAGGVETQYF
- TRBJ2-7 TRBV5-4 TRBD2 15 TGTGCCAGCAGCACCCTAGCGGGAGTCGACAACGAGCAGTACTTC CASSTLAGVDNEQYF
- TRBJ2-7 TRBV5-1 TRBD2 14 TGCGCCAGCGGACCCACTAGCGCTTCCTACGAGCAGTACTTC CASGPTSASYEQYF
- TRBJ2-1 TRBV4-3 TRBD2 16 TGCGCCAGCAGCCAAGAAGCTAGCGGGAGGCACAATGAGCAGTTCTTC CASSQEASGRHNEQFF
- TRBJ2-1 TRBV19 TRBD2 16 TGTGCCAGTAGTAAAGCCGGGACTAGCGGGAGTACTGAGCAGTTCTTC CASSKAGTSGSTEQFF
- TRBJ2-5 TRBV15 TRBD1 14 TGTGCCACCAGCAGGGCCAGGGGGCTGGAGACCCAGTACTTC CATSRARGLETQYF
- TRBJ1-1 TRBV6-2/TRBV6-3 - 12 TGTGCCAGCAGTTACGGGGGTTCTGAAGCTTTCTTT CASSYGGSEAFF
once TRBJ2-2 TRBV7-2 - 14 TGTGCCAGCAGCTTAGATGGGAACACCGGGGAGCTGTTTTTT CASSLDGNTGELFF
- TRBJ2-7 TRBV19 TRBD1 15 TGTGCCAGTAGTATACAGTGGGGACAGGGCTACGAGCAGTACTTC CASSIQWGQGYEQYF
few TRBJ2-3 TRBV5-1 - 13 TGCGCCAGCAGCTTGGTTCCCACAGATACGCAGTATTTT CASSLVPTDTQYF
- TRBJ1-4 TRBV6-1 - 15 TGTGCCAGCAGTGAAAATCGGGGGACTAATGAAAAACTGTTTTTT CASSENRGTNEKLFF
- TRBJ1-1 TRBV7-9 - 13 TGTGCCAGCAGCCCCCTCGGGAACACTGAAGCTTTCTTT CASSPLGNTEAFF
once TRBJ2-3 TRBV7-3 - 16 TGTGCCAGCAGCCTAGGCTGGGCCACGGGCACAGATACGCAGTATTTT CASSLGWATGTDTQYF